This T cell receptor (beta chain) was sequenced during a study of molecular identifiers for immune sequencing clone quantification. The V gene's germline CDR1 is LGHNA and CDR2 YSLEER. This CDR3 spans 16 amino acids. V lost 1 base, J lost 8 bases, and 11 bases stayed unmatched. TCRdb processed the PCR reads anew with MiXCR; each CDR3 protein has one entry. In the table there are 85,000 to 100,000 distinct CDR3 sequences, less than 25% of which are singletons. About this clonotype itself: A clone one base away is much larger, so this may be a read error.

Libraries of naive CD8 cells were prepared from about 20,000 to 1,000,000 sorted cells using 10%, 30% or 50% RNA. This chain uses TRBV4-3 with TRBJ2-1; 7 positions match TRBD2. The sequenced sample was naive CD8+ T cells from blood, with Jurkat cell RNA spiked in. Specified subset: FACS-sorted CD8+CD4-CCR7+CD45RA+ naive T cells. The receptor's source is a human donor in good health. Some libraries in this study had Jurkat cell RNA spiked in. The CDR3 loop is CASSQAAGPRSDEQFF. The CDR3 DNA reads as TGCGCCAGCAGCCAAGCAGCGGGGCCGAGGAGCGATGAGCAGTTCTTC.